In this sample, the clone carrying this T cell receptor beta chain turned up many times. The antigen is unknown. The CDR3 length is 18 residues. Looked up from germline, CDR1 is SGHRS and CDR2 is YFSETQ. After removal of 0 bases from V and 0 bases from J, the junction contained 11 bases not matched to a gene. The sample is drawn from a study of T cells in Graves' hyperthyroidism and ophthalmopathy. Amplified regions were TCR beta CDR3 sequences from RNA transcripts. HTBI primers were used for first-round RT-PCR of the TCR CDR3. TCRdb redid the calling of the multiplex PCR reads with MiXCR, one entry per CDR3 protein. The data show about 350,000 distinct CDR3 sequences, with 11% to 15% seen just once and 20% to 25% held by the top ten. Graves' hyperthyroidism was deemed stable given no ophthalmopathy progression within 18 months. Study observations and caveats: Ophthalmopathy was distinguished from stable hyperthyroidism by 13 V-J signatures. Blood also showed most of the thyroid clonotypes that were expanded above 0.001.

The sequence derives from a woman in her twenties or thirties with Graves' hyperthyroidism. The sequenced material came from blood. The chain uses TRBV5-1 and TRBJ2-7; 8 positions agree with TRBD2. The CDR3, as DNA: TGCGCCAGCAGCTTGGCCGCAGGAGTAGCGGGAAACTCCTACGAGCAGTACTTC. It is translated as CASSLAAGVAGNSYEQYF.